These 10 T cell receptor beta chains share one sample of origin, sequenced in a study of blood T cell repertoires in COVID-19. Profiling relied on immunoSEQ multiplex PCR, and the TCRdb table lists in-frame clones only, not all of them. This table holds over 200,000 clones, about 80% found once. Sequenced input: peripheral blood. Source of these receptors: a man between 45 and 60 years old with active or convalescent COVID-19.

The V gene is TRBV28, the J gene TRBJ1-2; D gene unclear. Germline V gene data show CDR1 as MDHEN and CDR2 as SYDVKM. The V end lost 6 bases, the J end lost 8 bases, and 16 bases lay between the germline ends. The CDR3 covers 13 residues. Here the CDR3 DNA reads TGTGCCAGCAGAAATCTAGTTCCCCCAGGCTACACCTTC. Protein sequence: CASRNLVPPGYTF.

The sample holds a few counts of this clone. This sequence joins TRBV6-1 and TRBJ2-7, with 9 bases aligning to TRBD1. Germline V gives CDR1 MNHNS, CDR2 SASEGT. This CDR3 region has 15 residues. J lost 3 bases, V lost 5 bases, and 8 bases had no gene match. The CDR3 bases are TGTGCCAGCAGTCAGACCCGGGACAGGGTCTACGAGCAGTACTTC. Its protein product is CASSQTRDRVYEQYF.

In the case of this clone: An end of the junction differs from the germline gene, which may be a read error. The J gene is TRBJ1-1, the V gene TRBV29-1, with 8 bases aligning to TRBD1. CDR3 length: 13 amino acids. CDR1 is SQVTM and CDR2 is ANQGSEA in the germline V gene. CDR3 DNA: TGCAGCACCCGGACAGGGCCGAACACTGAGGCTTTCTTT. Its translation: CSTRTGPNTEAFF.

This chain links TRBV19 with TRBJ1-1; the match to TRBD1 covers 7 bases. Per the germline V gene, CDR1 is LNHDA and CDR2 is SQIVND (reference sequence). The CDR3 covers 14 residues. V was pared by 7 bases and J by 2 bases, with 7 bases of the junction left unmatched. This CDR3 reads CASTSRTGNTEAFF. DNA of the CDR3: TGTGCCAGTACCTCAAGGACAGGTAACACTGAAGCTTTCTTT.

J is TRBJ2-2 and V is TRBV28, with a possible D match to TRBD1 (6 bases). The CDR3 sequence is 12 residues long. CDR1 MDHEN and CDR2 SYDVKM come from the germline V gene. With 6 bases removed from V and 7 bases from J, the gap between germline ends came to 9 bases. The DNA of the CDR3 is TGTGCCAGCAGAAGGGGGATCGGGGAGCTGTTTTTT. Translated: CASRRGIGELFF.

This rearrangement joins TRBV6-2 or TRBV6-3 to TRBJ2-1; no firm D call. This CDR3 is built from 16 residues. Trimming removed 0 bases from V and 5 bases from J, with 14 bases in between. From germline, CDR1 is MNHEY and CDR2 SVGEGT. CDR3 protein: CASSYSTRYEHNEQFF. As DNA, the CDR3 is TGTGCCAGCAGTTACTCCACGAGGTACGAACACAATGAGCAGTTCTTC.

This clone was recorded only once. The V gene is TRBV11-3, the J gene TRBJ2-1; TRBD1 matches 7 bases. Germline CDR1 and CDR2: SGHNT and YENEEA. The V and J ends lost 1 base and 10 bases, in that order; junction bases with no gene match: 10. This CDR3 spans 15 amino acids. CDR3 nucleotide sequence: TGTGCCAGCAGCTTAGGCACTCAAGACAGGGAAGAGCAGTTCTTC. It is translated as CASSLGTQDREEQFF.

This clone was seen a single time. The genes are TRBV19 and TRBJ1-3, with TRBD1 as a possible D gene (6 bases). The V gene lost 5 bases and the J gene lost 7 bases, with 18 bases spanning the gap. The CDR3 consists of 15 residues. CDR1 and CDR2 (germline): LNHDA, SQIVND (reference sequence). The CDR3 region has the DNA TGTGCCAGTAGTCCCCCCGGACAGACCCGGAACACCATATATTTT. Protein sequence: CASSPPGQTRNTIYF. The full variable domain, with the rest looked up from reference TRBV19 and TRBJ1-3, is DGGITQSPKYLFRKEGQNVTLSCEQNLNHDAMYWYRQDPGQGLRLIYYSQIVNDFQKGDIAEGYSVSREKKESFPLTVTSAQKNPTAFYLCASSPPGQTRNTIYFGEGSWLTVV.

This chain connects TRBV3-1 (or the pseudogene TRBV3-2) to TRBJ2-1; tentatively, D is TRBD1 (5 bases). Per germline, CDR1 LGHDT and CDR2 YNNKEL (reference sequence). The CDR3 runs 14 residues. The V gene lost 3 bases and the J gene lost 6 bases, with 12 bases spanning the gap. CDR3 residues: CASSHLEQVNEQFF. CDR3 DNA: TGTGCCAGCAGCCACCTCGAACAGGTCAATGAGCAGTTCTTC.

The chain carries TRBV5-4 and TRBJ1-2, with 8 bases aligning to TRBD1. In germline, CDR1 is SGHNT, CDR2 YYREEE (reference sequence). Trimming removed 4 bases from V and 8 bases from J; junction bases left unmatched: 10. The CDR3 contains 14 residues. CDR3: CASSLTGGPPGYTF. DNA of the CDR3: TGTGCCAGCAGCCTCACAGGGGGGCCTCCGGGCTACACCTTC.